Listed below are T cell receptor beta chains from one sample, sequenced in a study of T cell responses to AZD1222 COVID-19 vaccine. Clones were read by immunoSEQ multiplex PCR, and TCRdb kept only the in-frame ones, dropping some. Among 150,000 to 200,000 clones listed, about 86% were seen once. This material consisted of peripheral blood, taken 28 days after the second AZD1222 dose. The source is an adult who received the AZD1222 COVID-19 vaccine. Each CDR3 is given with its conserved first and last residue. D genes are given only for firm matches. Clone size, where shown, is once, few, many, or a class for clones that have expanded.

d_gene: TRBD2; v_gene: TRBV19; j_gene: TRBJ2-2; abundance: .; CDR3nt: TGTGCCAGTATGTTAGCGGGGGCCAACACCGGGGAGCTGTTTTTT; CDR3aa: CASMLAGANTGELFF
d_gene: TRBD1; v_gene: TRBV5-1; j_gene: TRBJ1-6; abundance: .; CDR3nt: TGCGCCAGCAGCCTTGCCGGGACAGCGTATAATTCACCCCTCCACTTT; CDR3aa: CASSLAGTAYNSPLHF
d_gene: TRBD1; v_gene: TRBV28; j_gene: TRBJ1-5; abundance: .; CDR3nt: TGTGCCAGCAGTCAAGGACAGGGAAGCAATCAGCCCCAGCATTTT; CDR3aa: CASSQGQGSNQPQHF
d_gene: TRBD2; v_gene: TRBV4-3; j_gene: TRBJ2-5; abundance: .; CDR3nt: TGCGCCAGCAGCCAGGGACTAGCGGGGGAGACCCAGTACTTC; CDR3aa: CASSQGLAGETQYF
d_gene: .; v_gene: TRBV2; j_gene: TRBJ2-7; abundance: .; CDR3nt: TGTGCCAGCAGTCCATGGACCTACTACGAGCAGTACTTC; CDR3aa: CASSPWTYYEQYF
d_gene: TRBD1; v_gene: TRBV9; j_gene: TRBJ1-3; abundance: .; CDR3nt: TGTGCCAGCAAAGAGGGGGCCACTGGAAACACCATATATTTT; CDR3aa: CASKEGATGNTIYF
d_gene: .; v_gene: TRBV19; j_gene: TRBJ1-2; abundance: .; CDR3nt: TGTGCCAGTAGTATAGCCCGGGACAAAAGGGGCTACACCTTC; CDR3aa: CASSIARDKRGYTF
d_gene: .; v_gene: TRBV6-5; j_gene: TRBJ1-2; abundance: .; CDR3nt: TGTGCCAGCAGTTATCAGGGCGGGAAGTATGGCTACACCTTC; CDR3aa: CASSYQGGKYGYTF
d_gene: TRBD1; v_gene: TRBV28; j_gene: TRBJ2-1; abundance: .; CDR3nt: TGTGCCAGCAGTTTACGGGGACAGGGCTTCTACAATGAGCAGTTCTTC; CDR3aa: CASSLRGQGFYNEQFF
d_gene: .; v_gene: TRBV11-3; j_gene: TRBJ2-3; abundance: .; CDR3nt: TGTGCCAGCAGCTCCGGACTCACCACAGATACGCAGTATTTT; CDR3aa: CASSSGLTTDTQYF
d_gene: .; v_gene: TRBV28; j_gene: TRBJ1-4; abundance: .; CDR3nt: TGTGGGGCCGGGACCCCTAATGAAAAACTGTTTTTT; CDR3aa: CGAGTPNEKLFF
d_gene: .; v_gene: TRBV5-1; j_gene: TRBJ2-7; abundance: few; CDR3nt: TGCGCCAGCAGCGCGGCCGGGACATCCTACGAGCAGTACTTC; CDR3aa: CASSAAGTSYEQYF
d_gene: TRBD1; v_gene: TRBV6-5; j_gene: TRBJ2-5; abundance: once; CDR3nt: TGTGCCAGCAGAAGACAGGGTCAAGAGACCCAGTACTTC; CDR3aa: CASRRQGQETQYF
d_gene: .; v_gene: TRBV7-3; j_gene: TRBJ2-5; abundance: .; CDR3nt: TGTGCCAGCAGCCCGACCGGGGGGACCCAGTACTTC; CDR3aa: CASSPTGGTQYF
d_gene: TRBD2; v_gene: TRBV30; j_gene: TRBJ2-3; abundance: .; CDR3nt: TGTGCCTGGAGTTCACGAACTAGCGTCCTGAGAGGCACAGATACGCAGTATTTT; CDR3aa: CAWSSRTSVLRGTDTQYF
d_gene: .; v_gene: TRBV28; j_gene: TRBJ1-1; abundance: once; CDR3nt: TGTGCCAGCAGTTTACTTGGGAGTTTAGAAGCTTTCTTT; CDR3aa: CASSLLGSLEAFF
d_gene: .; v_gene: TRBV4-3; j_gene: TRBJ1-3; abundance: .; CDR3nt: TGCGCCAGCAGCCAAGATATCCAGGGGCCGGTAAACACCATATATTTT; CDR3aa: CASSQDIQGPVNTIYF
d_gene: .; v_gene: TRBV30; j_gene: TRBJ1-3; abundance: .; CDR3nt: TGTGCCTGGAGTGTCGGATACTCTGGAAACACCATATATTTT; CDR3aa: CAWSVGYSGNTIYF
d_gene: .; v_gene: TRBV28; j_gene: TRBJ1-2; abundance: few; CDR3nt: TGTGCCAGCAGCGCCCGATACTATGGCTACACCTTC; CDR3aa: CASSARYYGYTF
d_gene: .; v_gene: TRBV30; j_gene: TRBJ2-7; abundance: .; CDR3nt: TGTGCTCGGAAGGGTAGGTCCCACGAGCAGTACTTC; CDR3aa: CARKGRSHEQYF
d_gene: .; v_gene: TRBV7-2; j_gene: TRBJ2-3; abundance: .; CDR3nt: TGTGCCAGCAGCTTAGGGGTCGGGCGGATGGGAGATACGCAGTATTTT; CDR3aa: CASSLGVGRMGDTQYF
d_gene: TRBD1; v_gene: TRBV5-4; j_gene: TRBJ1-2; abundance: .; CDR3nt: TGTGCCAGCAGCAAACAGGGGTTGGACTATGGCTACACCTTC; CDR3aa: CASSKQGLDYGYTF
d_gene: .; v_gene: TRBV19; j_gene: TRBJ2-3; abundance: .; CDR3nt: TGTGCCAGTAGTACGGCGGGGGCGACAGATACGCAGTATTTT; CDR3aa: CASSTAGATDTQYF
d_gene: .; v_gene: TRBV5-1; j_gene: TRBJ1-1; abundance: .; CDR3nt: TGCGCCAGCGGTCGAGGGACATCGAACACTGAAGCTTTCTTT; CDR3aa: CASGRGTSNTEAFF
d_gene: .; v_gene: TRBV30; j_gene: TRBJ1-2; abundance: .; CDR3nt: TGTGCCTGGAGTGTACAGATTAACTATGGCTACACCTTC; CDR3aa: CAWSVQINYGYTF
d_gene: TRBD1; v_gene: TRBV10-1; j_gene: TRBJ1-1; abundance: .; CDR3nt: TGCGCCAGCAGCCTAAACAGGGGGAAAAGAAACACTGAAGCTTTCTTT; CDR3aa: CASSLNRGKRNTEAFF
d_gene: .; v_gene: TRBV28; j_gene: TRBJ1-4; abundance: .; CDR3nt: TGTGCCAGCAGTGTGACAGGAGGCGCAACTAATGAAAAACTGTTTTTT; CDR3aa: CASSVTGGATNEKLFF
d_gene: .; v_gene: TRBV14; j_gene: TRBJ1-3; abundance: .; CDR3nt: TGTGCCAGCAGCCAAGGAGGGCTTCGGGGAAACACCATATATTTT; CDR3aa: CASSQGGLRGNTIYF
d_gene: .; v_gene: TRBV21-1; j_gene: TRBJ2-2; abundance: .; CDR3nt: TGTGCCAGCAGGCTCGGGATGAGGGACACCGGGGAGCTGTTTTTT; CDR3aa: CASRLGMRDTGELFF
d_gene: .; v_gene: TRBV6-5; j_gene: TRBJ1-5; abundance: .; CDR3nt: TGTGCCAGCAGCATAAGACACGGAACATCCCCCCAGCATTTT; CDR3aa: CASSIRHGTSPQHF
d_gene: TRBD1; v_gene: TRBV30; j_gene: TRBJ1-4; abundance: .; CDR3nt: TGTGCCTGGAGACTTACTGACAGGGGGGGTGAAAAACTGTTTTTT; CDR3aa: CAWRLTDRGGEKLFF
d_gene: TRBD1; v_gene: TRBV6-5; j_gene: TRBJ2-2; abundance: .; CDR3nt: TGTGCCAGCAGTAGCCAGGGGGCAGTCACCGGGGAGCTGTTTTTT; CDR3aa: CASSSQGAVTGELFF
d_gene: TRBD2; v_gene: TRBV10-3; j_gene: TRBJ2-2; abundance: .; CDR3nt: TGTGCCATCAGTGCGAAGCGGGGGGGCGTCACCGGGGAGCTGTTTTTT; CDR3aa: CAISAKRGGVTGELFF
d_gene: .; v_gene: TRBV2; j_gene: TRBJ2-7; abundance: .; CDR3nt: TGTGCCAGCAGTGAACTCCCAGGGTCCAACTACGAGCAGTACTTC; CDR3aa: CASSELPGSNYEQYF
d_gene: .; v_gene: TRBV6-1; j_gene: TRBJ1-3; abundance: .; CDR3nt: TGTGCCAGCAGTGACGACAGCTACTCTGGAAACACCATATATTTT; CDR3aa: CASSDDSYSGNTIYF
d_gene: .; v_gene: TRBV2; j_gene: TRBJ2-3; abundance: .; CDR3nt: TGTGCCAGCAGTGAACTAGCGACTAGCACAGATACGCAGTATTTT; CDR3aa: CASSELATSTDTQYF
d_gene: .; v_gene: TRBV5-6; j_gene: TRBJ2-2; abundance: .; CDR3nt: TGTGCCAGCAGCTTGGGACTAGTGAACACCGGGGAGCTGTTTTTT; CDR3aa: CASSLGLVNTGELFF
d_gene: .; v_gene: TRBV6-2/TRBV6-3; j_gene: TRBJ1-4; abundance: .; CDR3nt: TGTGCCAGCACCCCGTCCGGGGGAGCTCCTGAAAAACTGTTTTTT; CDR3aa: CASTPSGGAPEKLFF
d_gene: .; v_gene: TRBV18; j_gene: TRBJ1-1; abundance: once; CDR3nt: TGTGCCAGCTCACCATCAGGCACCACTGAAGCTTTCTTT; CDR3aa: CASSPSGTTEAFF
d_gene: TRBD1; v_gene: TRBV27; j_gene: TRBJ1-2; abundance: .; CDR3nt: TGTGCCAGCAGTCTACTCGGGACAGGGGGCGGCGAGGGATATGGCTACACCTTC; CDR3aa: CASSLLGTGGGEGYGYTF
d_gene: .; v_gene: TRBV24-1; j_gene: TRBJ1-4; abundance: .; CDR3nt: TGTGCCACCAGTGATTTGGGCCAGAAAAATGAAAAACTGTTTTTT; CDR3aa: CATSDLGQKNEKLFF
d_gene: .; v_gene: TRBV5-4; j_gene: TRBJ2-1; abundance: .; CDR3nt: TGTGCCAGCAGTCCCCCGGGGGGCTTCTATGAGCAGTTCTTC; CDR3aa: CASSPPGGFYEQFF
d_gene: .; v_gene: TRBV28; j_gene: TRBJ1-2; abundance: .; CDR3nt: TGTGCCAGCAGCCTCGGATCTTACTATGGCTACACCTTC; CDR3aa: CASSLGSYYGYTF
d_gene: .; v_gene: TRBV10-3; j_gene: TRBJ2-1; abundance: .; CDR3nt: TGTGCCATCAGTGAGTCTTACAATGAGCAGTTCTTC; CDR3aa: CAISESYNEQFF
d_gene: TRBD1; v_gene: TRBV7-7; j_gene: TRBJ2-3; abundance: .; CDR3nt: TGTGCCAGCAGCTTAGGTTCGGGACAGGGGGCTACAGATACGCAGTATTTT; CDR3aa: CASSLGSGQGATDTQYF
d_gene: .; v_gene: TRBV12-3/TRBV12-4; j_gene: TRBJ2-7; abundance: .; CDR3nt: TGTGCCAGCAGTTTAGCCGGATCTAACGAGCAGTACTTC; CDR3aa: CASSLAGSNEQYF
d_gene: .; v_gene: TRBV5-1; j_gene: TRBJ1-4; abundance: .; CDR3nt: TGCGCCAGCAGCTTGGGTGGGTTTGGCGAAAAACTGTTTTTT; CDR3aa: CASSLGGFGEKLFF
d_gene: .; v_gene: TRBV24-1; j_gene: TRBJ1-4; abundance: .; CDR3nt: TGTGCCACCAGTGCGGGGGTTAGGACGGGCGTTGAAAAACTGTTTTTT; CDR3aa: CATSAGVRTGVEKLFF
d_gene: .; v_gene: TRBV7-3; j_gene: TRBJ2-2; abundance: once; CDR3nt: TGTGCCAGCATGGGAGGGGGAGGAAACACCGGGGAGCTGTTTTTT; CDR3aa: CASMGGGGNTGELFF
d_gene: .; v_gene: TRBV18; j_gene: TRBJ2-5; abundance: .; CDR3nt: TGTGCCAGCTCATCGACAGTGAGCCAAGAGACCCAGTACTTC; CDR3aa: CASSSTVSQETQYF
d_gene: TRBD2; v_gene: TRBV19; j_gene: TRBJ2-3; abundance: .; CDR3nt: TGTGCCAGTAGCCCGAGGGCTAGCGGGAGAGATACGCAGTATTTT; CDR3aa: CASSPRASGRDTQYF
d_gene: .; v_gene: TRBV27; j_gene: TRBJ1-4; abundance: .; CDR3nt: TGTGCCAGCAGTTTTCGAGGGGAAAAACTGTTTTTT; CDR3aa: CASSFRGEKLFF
d_gene: TRBD1; v_gene: TRBV9; j_gene: TRBJ2-5; abundance: .; CDR3nt: TGTGCCAGCAGCGTACGGGACAGACAAGAGACCCAGTACTTC; CDR3aa: CASSVRDRQETQYF